This T cell receptor beta chain was recorded in a study of blood T cell repertoires in COVID-19. Germline values: CDR1 SQVTM, CDR2 ANQGSEA. This CDR3 is 13 amino acids long. The V and J ends lost 2 bases and 4 bases, in that order; junction bases with no gene match: 4. Profiled with immunoSEQ multiplex PCR; TCRdb holds only in-frame clones, not every one. The table records roughly 74,000 clones, approximately 85% of them present only once. The chain recombines TRBV29-1 with TRBJ2-5, with TRBD2 identical over 7 bases. This TCR derives from a man between 65 and 80 years old with acute or convalescent COVID-19. Sequenced: peripheral blood. The CDR3 here is CSVEWLAGETQYF. DNA of the CDR3: TGCAGCGTTGAATGGTTAGCGGGAGAGACCCAGTACTTC.